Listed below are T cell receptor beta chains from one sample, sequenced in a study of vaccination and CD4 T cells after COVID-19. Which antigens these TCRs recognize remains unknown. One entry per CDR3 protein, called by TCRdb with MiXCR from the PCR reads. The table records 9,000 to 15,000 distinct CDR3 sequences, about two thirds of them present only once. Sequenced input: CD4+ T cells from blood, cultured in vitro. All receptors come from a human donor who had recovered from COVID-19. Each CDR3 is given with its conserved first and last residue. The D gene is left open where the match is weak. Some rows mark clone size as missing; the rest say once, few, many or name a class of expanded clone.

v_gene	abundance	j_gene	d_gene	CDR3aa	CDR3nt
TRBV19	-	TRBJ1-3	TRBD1	CASSTDRGPGNTIYF	TGTGCCAGTAGTACTGACAGGGGGCCTGGAAACACCATATATTTT
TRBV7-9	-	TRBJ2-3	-	CASSHHEFVRGDTQYF	TGTGCCAGCAGCCACCACGAGTTCGTACGGGGGGATACGCAGTATTTT
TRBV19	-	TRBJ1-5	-	CASSIDLSAPGASQPQHF	TGTGCCAGTAGTATAGATCTATCAGCGCCTGGGGCAAGTCAGCCCCAGCATTTT
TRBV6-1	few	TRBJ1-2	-	CASKRDSSTNYGYTF	TGTGCCAGCAAGCGGGACTCATCAACTAACTATGGCTACACCTTC
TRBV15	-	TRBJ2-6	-	CATSRAGDPFSGANVLTF	TGTGCCACCAGCAGAGCGGGGGATCCTTTCTCTGGGGCCAACGTCCTGACTTTC
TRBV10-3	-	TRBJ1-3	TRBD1	CAISETGGSGNTIYF	TGTGCCATCAGTGAGACAGGGGGCTCTGGAAACACCATATATTTT
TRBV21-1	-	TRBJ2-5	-	CATSDTGQGAETQYF	TGTGCCACCAGTGATACCGGACAGGGAGCAGAGACCCAGTACTTC
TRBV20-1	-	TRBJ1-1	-	CSTQGTEAFF	TGCAGTACCCAGGGAACTGAAGCTTTCTTT
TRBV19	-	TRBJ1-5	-	CASSRTVGNQPQHF	TGTGCCAGTAGTAGGACTGTAGGCAATCAGCCCCAGCATTTT
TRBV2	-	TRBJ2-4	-	CASSETGTIQYF	TGTGCCAGCAGTGAAACAGGGACCATTCAGTACTTC
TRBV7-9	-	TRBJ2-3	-	CASSQPRGAPSGTDTQYF	TGTGCCAGCAGCCAACCCAGGGGGGCACCAAGTGGCACAGATACGCAGTATTTT
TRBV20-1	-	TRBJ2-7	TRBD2	CSASGGAYEQYF	TGCAGTGCTAGCGGGGGGGCCTACGAGCAGTACTTC
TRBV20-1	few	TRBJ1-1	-	CSARGQTTEAFF	TGCAGTGCTAGAGGACAGACCACTGAAGCTTTCTTT
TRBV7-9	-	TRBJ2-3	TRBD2	CASSFGTSGNTDTQYF	TGTGCCAGCAGCTTCGGGACTAGCGGGAATACAGATACGCAGTATTTT
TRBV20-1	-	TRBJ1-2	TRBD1	CSAIFRTGGDYGYTF	TGCAGTGCCATATTCAGGACAGGGGGCGACTATGGCTACACCTTC
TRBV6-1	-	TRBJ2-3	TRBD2	CASSEPAYSGGVTDTQYF	TGTGCCAGCAGTGAACCAGCCTATAGCGGGGGGGTCACAGATACGCAGTATTTT
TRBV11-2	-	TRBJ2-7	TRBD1	CASSRRGLFEQYF	TGTGCCAGCAGTCGCAGGGGGCTGTTCGAGCAGTACTTC
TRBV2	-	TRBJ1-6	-	CASSETLASSPLHF	TGTGCCAGCAGTGAAACCCTGGCGTCTTCACCCCTCCACTTT
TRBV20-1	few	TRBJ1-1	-	CSARMERGAAFF	TGCAGTGCTAGAATGGAAAGGGGTGCAGCTTTCTTT
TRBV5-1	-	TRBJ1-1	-	CASSPEPGAGNTEAFF	TGCGCCAGCAGCCCCGAGCCGGGGGCCGGGAACACTGAAGCTTTCTTT
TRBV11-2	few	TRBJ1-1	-	CASSLAGGNTEAFF	TGTGCCAGCAGCTTAGCCGGGGGCAACACTGAAGCTTTCTTT
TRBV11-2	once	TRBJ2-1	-	CASSLEGWFYNEQFF	TGTGCCAGCAGCTTAGAAGGGTGGTTCTACAATGAGCAGTTCTTC
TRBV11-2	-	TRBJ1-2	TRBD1	CASSLVSGGSHGYTF	TGTGCCAGCAGCTTAGTGTCAGGGGGAAGCCATGGCTACACCTTC
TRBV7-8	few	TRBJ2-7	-	CASSPIQRDRGIYEQYF	TGTGCCAGCAGCCCAATTCAACGGGACCGGGGGATCTACGAGCAGTACTTC
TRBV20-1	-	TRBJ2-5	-	CSATDQPGTQYF	TGCAGTGCTACCGACCAACCCGGGACCCAGTACTTC
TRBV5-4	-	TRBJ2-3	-	CASSLGEVSGGNTDTQYF	TGTGCCAGCAGTTTGGGGGAGGTTTCCGGGGGAAACACAGATACGCAGTATTTT
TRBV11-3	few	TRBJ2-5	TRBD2	CASSSNPSGVEETQYF	TGTGCCAGCAGCTCCAATCCTAGCGGGGTTGAAGAGACCCAGTACTTC
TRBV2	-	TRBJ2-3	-	CASTQGTSTDTQYF	TGTGCCAGCACTCAAGGTACTAGCACAGATACGCAGTATTTT
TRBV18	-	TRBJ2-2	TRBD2	CASSPIEPGLANTGELFF	TGTGCCAGCTCACCAATCGAGCCGGGACTAGCGAACACCGGGGAGCTGTTTTTT
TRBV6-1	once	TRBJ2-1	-	CASKEEWSYNEQFF	TGTGCCAGCAAGGAAGAGTGGTCCTACAATGAGCAGTTCTTC
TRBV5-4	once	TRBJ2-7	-	CASRIDRSSYEQYF	TGTGCCAGCAGGATTGACAGAAGCTCCTACGAGCAGTACTTC
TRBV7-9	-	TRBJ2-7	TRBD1	CASSSQGTGPSYEQYF	TGTGCCAGCAGCTCCCAGGGGACAGGTCCCTCCTACGAGCAGTACTTC
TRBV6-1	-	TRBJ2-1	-	CASSPRNEQFF	TGTGCCAGCAGCCCTAGGAATGAGCAGTTCTTC
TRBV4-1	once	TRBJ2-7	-	CASSQEILGSHEQYF	TGCGCCAGCAGCCAGGAGATACTAGGTTCACACGAGCAGTACTTC
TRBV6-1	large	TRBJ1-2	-	CASSESIGYTF	TGTGCCAGCAGTGAGAGTATCGGCTACACCTTC
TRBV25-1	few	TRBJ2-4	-	CASSPDKLRGDIQYF	TGTGCCAGCAGTCCCGATAAGCTCCGGGGAGACATTCAGTACTTC
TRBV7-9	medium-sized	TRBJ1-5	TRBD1	CASSGQGRSQPQHF	TGTGCCAGCAGCGGACAGGGAAGGAGTCAGCCCCAGCATTTT
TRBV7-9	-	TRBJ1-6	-	CASSLRTQYNNSPLHF	TGTGCCAGCAGCTTAAGGACACAATACAATAATTCACCCCTCCACTTT
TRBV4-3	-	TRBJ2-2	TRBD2	CASSQEVSSGINTGELFF	TGCGCCAGCAGCCAAGAAGTTTCGAGCGGGATCAACACCGGGGAGCTGTTTTTT
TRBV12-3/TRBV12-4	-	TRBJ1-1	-	CASRSGGLNTEAFF	TGTGCCAGCAGATCAGGAGGGCTGAACACTGAAGCTTTCTTT
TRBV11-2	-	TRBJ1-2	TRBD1	CASSLERQGLGYTF	TGTGCCAGCAGCTTAGAGAGACAGGGTCTGGGCTACACCTTC
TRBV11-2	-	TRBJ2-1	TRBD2	CASSQIEAGGDNEQFF	TGTGCCAGCAGCCAAATAGAAGCGGGAGGGGATAATGAGCAGTTCTTC
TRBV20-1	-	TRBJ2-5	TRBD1	CSALRQGASETQYF	TGCAGTGCCCTCCGACAGGGGGCATCGGAGACCCAGTACTTC
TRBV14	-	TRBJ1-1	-	CASSPGGWGTEAFF	TGTGCCAGCAGCCCGGGAGGATGGGGCACTGAAGCTTTCTTT
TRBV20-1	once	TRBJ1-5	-	CSAQKDGDNQPQHF	TGCAGTGCCCAGAAGGACGGGGACAATCAGCCCCAGCATTTT
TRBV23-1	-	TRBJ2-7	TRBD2	CASLSVPVLAGGPYEQYF	TGCGCCAGTCTATCAGTCCCAGTACTAGCGGGAGGGCCTTACGAGCAGTACTTC
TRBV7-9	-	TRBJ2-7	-	CASSLASQVDEQYF	TGTGCCAGCAGCTTAGCGTCACAGGTCGACGAGCAGTACTTC
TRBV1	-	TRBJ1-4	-	CTSSQAAETTNEKLFF	TGCACCAGCAGCCAAGCAGCCGAAACAACTAATGAAAAACTGTTTTTT
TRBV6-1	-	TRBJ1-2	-	CASSRLNNYGYTF	TGTGCCAGCAGTCGACTGAATAACTATGGCTACACCTTC
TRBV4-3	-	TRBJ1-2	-	CASSQVVAGAYGYTF	TGCGCCAGCAGCCAAGTCGTCGCAGGGGCCTATGGCTACACCTTC
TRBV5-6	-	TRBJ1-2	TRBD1	CASSLAQGAGGYTF	TGTGCCAGCAGCTTGGCCCAGGGGGCGGGTGGCTACACCTTC